The 8 T cell receptor beta chains below were found in one sample sequenced in a study of molecular identifiers for immune sequencing clone quantification. One entry per CDR3 protein, called by TCRdb with MiXCR from the PCR reads. The table shows about 100,000 distinct CDR3 sequences, with approximately 40% occurring only once. The sample consisted of naive CD8+ T cells from blood, with Jurkat cell RNA spiked in. Subset defined: FACS-sorted CD8+CD4-CCR7+CD45RA+ naive T cells. These receptors were taken from a human donor in good health. Some libraries in this study had Jurkat cell RNA spiked in.

This clonotype was seen at least ten times. The chain uses TRBV7-9 and TRBJ2-4; D is perhaps TRBD1 (6 bases). From germline, CDR1 is SEHNR and CDR2 FQNEAQ (reference sequence). The CDR3 contains 16 residues. Trimming left V 1 base short and J 0 bases short, with 10 bases between. Here the CDR3 reads CASSLVQGEAKNIQYF. In DNA form, the CDR3 reads TGTGCCAGCAGCTTAGTACAGGGCGAAGCCAAAAACATTCAGTACTTC.

The chain recombines TRBV12-3 or TRBV12-4 with TRBJ1-5, with D possibly TRBD1 on 5 matching bases. The CDR3 consists of 12 residues. The V gene lost 6 bases and the J gene lost 8 bases, with 11 bases spanning the gap. CDR3: CASSPTREPQHF. The CDR3 nucleotides read TGTGCCAGCAGCCCCACCAGGGAGCCCCAGCATTTT.

This clonotype has a handful of counts. The chain employs TRBV4-3 and TRBJ2-3; TRBD2 agrees at 8 bases. There are 16 residues in the CDR3. Germline-derived CDR1 and CDR2 are LGHNA and YSLEER. The trim removed 4 bases at V and 4 bases at J, leaving 10 bases unmatched. CDR3 bases: TGCGCCAGCAGCCGCGAGGCGGGGGGCGTCTCAGATACGCAGTATTTT. Translation: CASSREAGGVSDTQYF.

In its sample, this clonotype was seen many times. The chain employs TRBV28 and TRBJ2-3; no firm D call. V was clipped by 2 bases and J by 2 bases, with 8 bases between them. The germline V gene has CDR1 MDHEN and CDR2 SYDVKM. CDR3 length: 14 residues. CDR3 sequence reads: CASSLHTLTDTQYF. The CDR3 nucleotides are TGTGCCAGCAGTTTACACACCCTCACAGATACGCAGTATTTT.

With regard to this clonotype: It is likely a read error, because the conserved phenylalanine at the end of the CDR3 is missing. No DNA is shown, since the ends of the CDR3 on it are uncertain; the CDR3 is the one TCRdb lists. The V gene is TRBV24-1, the J gene TRBJ2-2. Germline-derived CDR1 and CDR2 are KGHDR and SFDVKD. The CDR3 length equals 15 residues, ends included. The CDR3 region is CATSEEPTNTGELLY.

This clonotype was recorded many times. The gene calls are TRBV7-6 and TRBJ2-7; the match to TRBD2 covers 14 bases. The V and J ends lost 5 bases and 3 bases, in that order; junction bases with no gene match: 6. The CDR3 sequence is 16 residues long. Germline V gene data show CDR1 as SGHVS and CDR2 as FNYEAQ. As DNA, the CDR3 is TGTGCCAGCAGCACGGGACTAGCGGGAGCAAGCTACGAGCAGTACTTC. Amino acids: CASSTGLAGASYEQYF.

This clonotype was counted ten times or more. The chain is built from TRBV5-8 and TRBJ2-7; D may be TRBD1 or TRBD2 (5 bases each). Germline assignment: CDR1 SGHTS and CDR2 YDEGEE. V was clipped by 0 bases and J by 2 bases, with 18 bases between them. CDR3 length: 17 amino acids. The CDR3 loop reads CASSLGGSGTATYEQYF. As DNA, the CDR3 is TGTGCCAGCAGCTTGGGAGGGTCCGGGACCGCAACCTACGAGCAGTACTTC. The complete variable domain, with remaining parts taken from reference TRBV5-8 and TRBJ2-7, reads EAGVTQSPTHLIKTRGQQATLRCSPISGHTSVYWYQQALGLGLQFLLWYDEGEERNRGNFPPRFSGRQFPNYSSELNVNALELEDSALYLCASSLGGSGTATYEQYFGPGTRLTVT.

The rearrangement links TRBV27 to TRBJ2-7, with D perhaps TRBD2 (6 bases). V lost 6 bases and J lost 0, with 21 bases in between. The CDR3 loop spans 17 amino acids. Germline V lookup: CDR1 MNHEY, CDR2 SMNVEV (reference sequence). CDR3 in DNA: TGTGCCAGCAGACCCCTCTCTAGCGTCCCGAGCTCCTACGAGCAGTACTTC. It encodes CASRPLSSVPSSYEQYF.